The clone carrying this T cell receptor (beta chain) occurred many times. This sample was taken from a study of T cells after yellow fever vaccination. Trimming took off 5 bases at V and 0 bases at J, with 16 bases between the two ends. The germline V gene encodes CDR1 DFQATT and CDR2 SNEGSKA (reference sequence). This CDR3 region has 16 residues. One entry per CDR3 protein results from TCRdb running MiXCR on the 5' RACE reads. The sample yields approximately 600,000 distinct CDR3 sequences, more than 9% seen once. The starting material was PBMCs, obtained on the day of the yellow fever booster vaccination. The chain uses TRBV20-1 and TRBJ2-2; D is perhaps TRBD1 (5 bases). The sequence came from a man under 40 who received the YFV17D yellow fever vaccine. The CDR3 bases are TGCAGTGCTCCCAGGGTGGAGTGGTCGAACACCGGGGAGCTGTTTTTT. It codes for CSAPRVEWSNTGELFF.